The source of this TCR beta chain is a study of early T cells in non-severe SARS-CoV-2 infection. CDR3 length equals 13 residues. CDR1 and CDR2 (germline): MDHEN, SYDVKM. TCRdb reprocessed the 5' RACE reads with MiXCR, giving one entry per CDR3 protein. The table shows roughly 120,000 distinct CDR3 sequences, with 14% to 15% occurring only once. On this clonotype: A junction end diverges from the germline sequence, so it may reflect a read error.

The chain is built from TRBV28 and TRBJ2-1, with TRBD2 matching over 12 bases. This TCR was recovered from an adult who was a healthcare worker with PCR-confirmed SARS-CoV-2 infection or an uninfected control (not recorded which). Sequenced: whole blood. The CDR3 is CASSPQGLAGWDF. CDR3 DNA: TGTGCCAGCAGTCCCCAAGGACTAGCGGGGTGGGATTTC.